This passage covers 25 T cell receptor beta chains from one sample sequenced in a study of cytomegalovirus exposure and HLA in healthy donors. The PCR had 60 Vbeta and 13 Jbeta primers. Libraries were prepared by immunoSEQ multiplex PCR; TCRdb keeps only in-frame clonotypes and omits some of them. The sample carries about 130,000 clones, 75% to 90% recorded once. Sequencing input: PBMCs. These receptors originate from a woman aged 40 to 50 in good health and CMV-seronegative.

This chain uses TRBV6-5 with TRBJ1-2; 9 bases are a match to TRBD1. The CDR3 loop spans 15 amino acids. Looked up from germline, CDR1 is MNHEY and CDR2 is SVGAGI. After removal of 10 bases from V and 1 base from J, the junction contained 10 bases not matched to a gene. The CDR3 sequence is CATGNRGRCNYGYTF. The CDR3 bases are TGTGCCACGGGGAACAGGGGGCGCTGTAACTATGGCTACACCTTC.

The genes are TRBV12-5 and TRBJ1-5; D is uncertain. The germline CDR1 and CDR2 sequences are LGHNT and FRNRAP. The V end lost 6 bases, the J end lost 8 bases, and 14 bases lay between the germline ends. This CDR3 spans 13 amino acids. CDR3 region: CASGRSGREPQHF. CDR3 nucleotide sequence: TGTGCTAGTGGGCGATCCGGGAGAGAGCCCCAGCATTTT.

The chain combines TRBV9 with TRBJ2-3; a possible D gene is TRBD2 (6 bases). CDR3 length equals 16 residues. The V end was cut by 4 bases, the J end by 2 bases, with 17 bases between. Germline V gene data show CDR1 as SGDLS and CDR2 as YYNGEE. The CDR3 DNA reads TGTGCCAGCAGCCCTGGGGGTAGCGGAAACACAGATACGCAGTATTTT. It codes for CASSPGGSGNTDTQYF.

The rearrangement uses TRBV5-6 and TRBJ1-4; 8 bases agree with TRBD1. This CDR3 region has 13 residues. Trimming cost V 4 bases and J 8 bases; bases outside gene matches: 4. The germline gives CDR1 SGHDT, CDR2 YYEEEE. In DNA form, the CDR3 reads TGTGCCAGCAGCGGACAGGGCGGCGAAAAACTGTTTTTT. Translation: CASSGQGGEKLFF.

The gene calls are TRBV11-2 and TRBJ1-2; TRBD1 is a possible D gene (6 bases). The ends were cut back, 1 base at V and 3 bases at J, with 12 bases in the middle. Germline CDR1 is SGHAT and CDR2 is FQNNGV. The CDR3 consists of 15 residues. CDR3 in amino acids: CASSLVWPGDYGYTF. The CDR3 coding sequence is TGTGCCAGCAGCTTAGTATGGCCAGGGGACTATGGCTACACCTTC.

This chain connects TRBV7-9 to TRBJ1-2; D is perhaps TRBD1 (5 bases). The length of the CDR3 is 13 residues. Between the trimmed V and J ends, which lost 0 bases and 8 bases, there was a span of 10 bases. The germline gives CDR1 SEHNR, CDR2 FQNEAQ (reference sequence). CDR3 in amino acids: CASSLAGANGYTF. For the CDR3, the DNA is TGTGCCAGCAGCTTAGCAGGGGCGAACGGCTACACCTTC. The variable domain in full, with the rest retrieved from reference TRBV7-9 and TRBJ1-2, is DTGVSQNPRHKITKRGQNVTFRCDPISEHNRLYWYRQTLGQGPEFLTYFQNEAQLEKSRLLSDRFSAERPKGSFSTLEIQRTEQGDSAMYLCASSLAGANGYTFGSGTRLTVV.

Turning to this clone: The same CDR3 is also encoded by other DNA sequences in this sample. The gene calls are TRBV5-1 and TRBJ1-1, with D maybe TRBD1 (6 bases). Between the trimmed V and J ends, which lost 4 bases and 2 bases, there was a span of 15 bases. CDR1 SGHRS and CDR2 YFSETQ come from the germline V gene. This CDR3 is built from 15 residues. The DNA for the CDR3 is TGCGCCAGCAGCCCTGGACAGCCATACAACACTGAAGCTTTCTTT. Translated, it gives CASSPGQPYNTEAFF.

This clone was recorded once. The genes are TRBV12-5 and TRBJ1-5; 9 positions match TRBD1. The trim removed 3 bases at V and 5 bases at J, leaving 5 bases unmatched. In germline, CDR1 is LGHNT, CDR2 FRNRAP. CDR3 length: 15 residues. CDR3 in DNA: TGTGCTAGTGGTTTCCCGGGACAGGGTCATCAGCCCCAGCATTTT. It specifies CASGFPGQGHQPQHF.

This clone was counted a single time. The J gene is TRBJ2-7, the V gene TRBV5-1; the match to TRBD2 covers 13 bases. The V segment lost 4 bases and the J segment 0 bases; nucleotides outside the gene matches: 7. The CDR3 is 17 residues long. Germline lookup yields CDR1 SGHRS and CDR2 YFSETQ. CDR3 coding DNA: TGCGCCAGCAGCGGGGGACTAGCGGGATCGTCCTCCTACGAGCAGTACTTC. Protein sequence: CASSGGLAGSSSYEQYF.

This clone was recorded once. The CDR3 sequence is CASSPFGTSGSTDTQYF. The CDR3 DNA follows: TGTGCCAGCAGCCCATTCGGGACTAGCGGTAGCACAGATACGCAGTATTTT. This rearrangement joins TRBV9 to TRBJ2-3; 11 bases match TRBD2. Germline-derived CDR1 and CDR2 are SGDLS and YYNGEE. The CDR3 extends over 17 amino acids. V dropped 4 bases and J dropped 0; count of bases not matched to a gene: 7.

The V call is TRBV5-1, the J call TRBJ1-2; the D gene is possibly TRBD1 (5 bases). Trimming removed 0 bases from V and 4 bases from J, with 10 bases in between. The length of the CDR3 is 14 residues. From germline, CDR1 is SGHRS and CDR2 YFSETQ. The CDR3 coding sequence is TGCGCCAGCAGCTTGGAACTGGGACTCTATGGCTACACCTTC. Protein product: CASSLELGLYGYTF.

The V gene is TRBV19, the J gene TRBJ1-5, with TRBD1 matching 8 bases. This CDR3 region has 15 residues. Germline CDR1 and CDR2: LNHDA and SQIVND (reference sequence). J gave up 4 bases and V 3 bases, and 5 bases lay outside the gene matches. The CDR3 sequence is CASSIGQGQNQPQHF. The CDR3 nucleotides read TGTGCCAGTAGTATCGGACAGGGACAGAATCAGCCCCAGCATTTT.

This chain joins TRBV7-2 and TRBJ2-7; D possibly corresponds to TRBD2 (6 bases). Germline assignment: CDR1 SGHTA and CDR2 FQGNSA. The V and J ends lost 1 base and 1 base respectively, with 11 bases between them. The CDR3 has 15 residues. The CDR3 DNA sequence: TGTGCCAGCAGCTTAGAGGCAGGGAGGTCCTACGAGCAGTACTTC. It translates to CASSLEAGRSYEQYF.

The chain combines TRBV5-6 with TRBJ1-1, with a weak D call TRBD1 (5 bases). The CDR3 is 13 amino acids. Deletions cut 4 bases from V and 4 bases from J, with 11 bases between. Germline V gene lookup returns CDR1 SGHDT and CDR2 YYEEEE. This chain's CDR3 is CASSVRGRTEAFF. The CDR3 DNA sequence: TGTGCCAGCAGCGTGCGGGGACGCACTGAAGCTTTCTTT.

The DNA of the CDR3 is TGTGCCAGCAGCTTGGGACAGGAGTACGAGCAGTACTTC. Translating gives CASSLGQEYEQYF. The rearrangement links TRBV5-4 to TRBJ2-5; D might be TRBD1 (6 bases). The last part of the DNA fits TRBJ2-7 better; the J call may be wrong. The CDR3 contains 13 residues. Germline lookup yields CDR1 SGHNT and CDR2 YYREEE (reference sequence).

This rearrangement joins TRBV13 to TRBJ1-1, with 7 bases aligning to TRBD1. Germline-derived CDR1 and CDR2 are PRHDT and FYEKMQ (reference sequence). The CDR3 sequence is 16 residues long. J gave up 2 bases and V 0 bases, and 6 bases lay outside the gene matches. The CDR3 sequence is CASSLGKGAPNTEAFF. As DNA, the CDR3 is TGTGCCAGCAGCTTAGGAAAGGGGGCTCCAAACACTGAAGCTTTCTTT.

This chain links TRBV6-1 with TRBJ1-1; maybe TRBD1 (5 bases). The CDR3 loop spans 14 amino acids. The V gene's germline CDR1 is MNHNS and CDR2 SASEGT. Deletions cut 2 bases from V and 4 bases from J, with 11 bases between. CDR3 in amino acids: CASSERMGGTEAFF. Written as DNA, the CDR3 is TGTGCCAGCAGTGAACGCATGGGGGGCACTGAAGCTTTCTTT.

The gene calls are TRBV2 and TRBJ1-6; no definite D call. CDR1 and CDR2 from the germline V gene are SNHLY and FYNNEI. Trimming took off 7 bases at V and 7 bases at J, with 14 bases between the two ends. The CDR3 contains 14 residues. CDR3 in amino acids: CASNRGQDNSPLHF. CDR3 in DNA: TGTGCCAGCAATAGAGGGCAAGACAATTCACCCCTCCACTTT.

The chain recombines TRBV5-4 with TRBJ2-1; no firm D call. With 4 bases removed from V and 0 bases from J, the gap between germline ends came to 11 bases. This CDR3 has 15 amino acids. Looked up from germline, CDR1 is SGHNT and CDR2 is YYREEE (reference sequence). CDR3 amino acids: CASSLQTFSYNEQFF. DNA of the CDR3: TGTGCCAGCAGCCTGCAGACTTTCTCCTACAATGAGCAGTTCTTC.

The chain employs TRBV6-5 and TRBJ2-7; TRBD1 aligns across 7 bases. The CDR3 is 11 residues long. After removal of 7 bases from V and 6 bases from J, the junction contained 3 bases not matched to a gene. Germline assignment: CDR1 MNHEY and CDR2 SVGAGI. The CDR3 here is CASKTGVEQYF. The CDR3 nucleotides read TGTGCCAGCAAAACAGGGGTCGAGCAGTACTTC.

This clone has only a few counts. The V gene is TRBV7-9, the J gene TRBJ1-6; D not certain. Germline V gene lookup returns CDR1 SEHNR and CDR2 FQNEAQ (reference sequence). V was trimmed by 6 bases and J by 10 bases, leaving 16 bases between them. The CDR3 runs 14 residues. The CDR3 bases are TGTGCCAGCAGTGGTGGGCAGTTTCGGTCACCCCTCCACTTT. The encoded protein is CASSGGQFRSPLHF.

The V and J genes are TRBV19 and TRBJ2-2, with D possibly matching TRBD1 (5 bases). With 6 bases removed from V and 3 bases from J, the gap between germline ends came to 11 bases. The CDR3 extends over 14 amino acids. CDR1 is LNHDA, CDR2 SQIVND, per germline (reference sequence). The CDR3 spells CASRQQGYTGELFF. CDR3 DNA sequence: TGTGCCAGTAGACAGCAGGGATACACCGGGGAGCTGTTTTTT.

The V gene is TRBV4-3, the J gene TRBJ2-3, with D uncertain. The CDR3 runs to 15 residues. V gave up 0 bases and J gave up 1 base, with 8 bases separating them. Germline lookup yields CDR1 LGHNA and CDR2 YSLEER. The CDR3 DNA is TGCGCCAGCAGCCAAGATGGGCGAGGCACAGATACGCAGTATTTT. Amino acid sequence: CASSQDGRGTDTQYF.

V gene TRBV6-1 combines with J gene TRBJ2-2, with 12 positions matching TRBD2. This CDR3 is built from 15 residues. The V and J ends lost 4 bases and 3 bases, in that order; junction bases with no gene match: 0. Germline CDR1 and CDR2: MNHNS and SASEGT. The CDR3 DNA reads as TGTGCCAGCAGTGGACTAGCGGGGGACACCGGGGAGCTGTTTTTT. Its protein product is CASSGLAGDTGELFF.

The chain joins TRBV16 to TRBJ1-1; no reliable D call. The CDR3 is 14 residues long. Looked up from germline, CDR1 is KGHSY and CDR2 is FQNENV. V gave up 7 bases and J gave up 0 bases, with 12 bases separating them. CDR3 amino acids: CASTHPGLNTEAFF. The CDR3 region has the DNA TGTGCCAGCACCCATCCGGGGTTGAACACTGAAGCTTTCTTT. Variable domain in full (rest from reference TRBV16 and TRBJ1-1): GEEVAQTPKHLVRGEGQKAKLYCAPIKGHSYVFWYQQVLKNEFKFLISFQNENVFDETGMPKERFSAKCLPNSPCSLEIQATKLEDSAVYFCASTHPGLNTEAFFGQGTRLTVV.